This T cell receptor beta chain emerged from a study of shared clonotypes between healthy human individuals. Study-level points and caveats: It was the few donors that limited the genetic and exposure-history diversity represented.

This CDR3 is built from 19 residues. Germline loops: CDR1 WNHNN, CDR2 SYGVQD (reference sequence). With 8 bases clipped from V and 4 bases from J, the junction kept 23 bases outside the gene matches. Sorted-subset replicate PCR reactions were performed with approximately 200 ng DNA, corresponding to tens of thousands of T cell genomes. Sequencing was performed with immunoSEQ multiplex PCR; in TCRdb, only in-frame clones are kept and a portion is missing. The repertoire consists of some 2,500,000 clones, with 85% to 95% occurring once and the leading ten covering approximately 0.4%. Both subsets, CD45RA+ naive and CD45RA-negative memory, were split from the CD4+ cells. A note on this clone: Its antigen is unidentified.

Sample: naive CD4+ T cells from PBMCs. Subset described: CD45RA+ positively selected. The receptor comes from a man in his late teens or twenties in good health. Some clones in this sample may be carry-over from other donors' samples. J is TRBJ2-5 and V is TRBV10-1, with 9 bases aligning to TRBD1. The CDR3 is CASRAGPGQGIWAGETQYF. CDR3 nucleotide sequence: TGCGCCAGCCGAGCGGGGCCGGGACAGGGTATTTGGGCAGGAGAGACCCAGTACTTC.